This entry features one TCR beta chain sequence. The antigen remains unidentified. This record belongs to a study of cytomegalovirus exposure and HLA in healthy donors. The length of the CDR3 is 11 residues. V was shortened by 5 bases and J by 7 bases, with 12 bases between the two germline ends. The germline gives CDR1 DFQATT, CDR2 SNEGSKA (reference sequence). Method: immunoSEQ multiplex PCR; TCRdb's copy keeps in-frame clones and lacks some. The table includes about 82,000 clones, 90% to 95% detected once. Overall study findings and caveats: Subsequent analysis of the roughly 120 validation repertoires found a tendency for first-cohort TCR clusters to co-occur.

The source material was PBMCs. This chain uses TRBV20-1 with TRBJ2-7; TRBD2 is a possible D gene (5 bases). This clonotype was obtained from a man between 18 and 35 years old in good health and CMV-seronegative. The DNA of the CDR3 is TGCAGTGCTGGTACTATAGCGGAGCAGTACTTC. Amino acids: CSAGTIAEQYF.